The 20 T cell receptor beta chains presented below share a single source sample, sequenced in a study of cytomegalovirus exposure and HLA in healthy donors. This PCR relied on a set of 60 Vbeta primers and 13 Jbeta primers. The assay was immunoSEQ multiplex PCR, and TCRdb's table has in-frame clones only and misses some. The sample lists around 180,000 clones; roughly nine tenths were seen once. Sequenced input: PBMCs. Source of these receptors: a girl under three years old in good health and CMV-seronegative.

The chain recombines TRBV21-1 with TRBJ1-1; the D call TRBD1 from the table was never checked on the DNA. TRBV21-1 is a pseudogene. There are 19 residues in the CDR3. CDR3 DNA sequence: TGTGCCAGCAGCAAAGCGCTTATGTGGTTTCTGGGCAAGAACACTGAAGCTTTCTTT. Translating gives CASSKALMWFLGKNTEAFF.

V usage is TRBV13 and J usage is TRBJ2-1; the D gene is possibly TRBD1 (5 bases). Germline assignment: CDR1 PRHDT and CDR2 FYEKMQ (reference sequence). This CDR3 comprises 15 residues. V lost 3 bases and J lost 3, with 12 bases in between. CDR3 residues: CASSLDTTFYNEQFF. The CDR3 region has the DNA TGTGCCAGCAGCTTGGACACGACTTTCTACAATGAGCAGTTCTTC.

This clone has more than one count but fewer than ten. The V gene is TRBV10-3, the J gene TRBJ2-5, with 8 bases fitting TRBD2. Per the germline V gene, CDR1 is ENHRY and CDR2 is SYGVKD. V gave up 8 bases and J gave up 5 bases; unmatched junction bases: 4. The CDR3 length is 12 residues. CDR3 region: CAIPGGWETQYF. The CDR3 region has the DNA TGTGCCATCCCGGGGGGGTGGGAGACCCAGTACTTC.

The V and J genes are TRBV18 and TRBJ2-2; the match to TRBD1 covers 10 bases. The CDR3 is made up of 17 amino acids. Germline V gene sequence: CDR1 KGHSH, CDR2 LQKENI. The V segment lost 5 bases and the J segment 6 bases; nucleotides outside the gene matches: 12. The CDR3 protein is CASSTVRSGTGAGELFF. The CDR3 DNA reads TGTGCCAGCTCAACGGTGAGATCCGGGACAGGGGCCGGGGAGCTGTTTTTT.

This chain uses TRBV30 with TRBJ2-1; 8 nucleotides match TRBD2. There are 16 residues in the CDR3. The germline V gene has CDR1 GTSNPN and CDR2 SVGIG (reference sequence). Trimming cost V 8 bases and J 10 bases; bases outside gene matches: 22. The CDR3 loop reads CARRALGGGYLEEQFF. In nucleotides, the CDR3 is TGTGCCCGCAGGGCCCTCGGGGGGGGTTACTTAGAGGAGCAGTTCTTC.

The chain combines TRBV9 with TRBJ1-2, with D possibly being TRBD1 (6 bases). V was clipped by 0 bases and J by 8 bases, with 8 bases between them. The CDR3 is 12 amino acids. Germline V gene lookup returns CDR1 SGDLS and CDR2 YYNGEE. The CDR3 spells CASSVVGGGYTF. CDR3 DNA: TGTGCCAGCAGCGTAGTAGGGGGAGGCTACACCTTC.

The CDR3 nucleotides read TGTGCCAGCAGCTTTATAGGAGAGAACACCGGGGAGCTGTTTTTT. It translates to CASSFIGENTGELFF. This chain connects TRBV7-6 to TRBJ2-2; D not certain. The CDR3 runs 15 residues. V shed 3 bases and J shed 1 base, with 9 bases lying between them. CDR1 and CDR2 (germline): SGHVS, FNYEAQ.

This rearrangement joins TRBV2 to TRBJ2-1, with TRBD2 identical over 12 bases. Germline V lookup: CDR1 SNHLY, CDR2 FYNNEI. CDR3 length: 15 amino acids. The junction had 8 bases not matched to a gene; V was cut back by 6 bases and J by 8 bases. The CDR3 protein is CASRQGTSGGYEQFF. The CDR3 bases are TGTGCCAGCAGGCAGGGCACTAGCGGGGGGTATGAGCAGTTCTTC.

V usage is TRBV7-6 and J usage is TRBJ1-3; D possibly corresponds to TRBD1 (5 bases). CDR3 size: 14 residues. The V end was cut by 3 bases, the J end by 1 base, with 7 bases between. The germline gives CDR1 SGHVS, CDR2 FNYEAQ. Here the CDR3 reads CASSFGGSGNTIYF. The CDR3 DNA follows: TGTGCCAGCAGCTTCGGGGGGTCTGGAAACACCATATATTTT.

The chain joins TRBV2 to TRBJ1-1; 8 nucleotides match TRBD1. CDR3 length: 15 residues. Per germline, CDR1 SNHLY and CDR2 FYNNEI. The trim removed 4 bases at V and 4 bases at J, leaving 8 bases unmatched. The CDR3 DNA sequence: TGTGCCAGCAGTGGGGGACGAGGGACAGGCACTGAAGCTTTCTTT. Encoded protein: CASSGGRGTGTEAFF.

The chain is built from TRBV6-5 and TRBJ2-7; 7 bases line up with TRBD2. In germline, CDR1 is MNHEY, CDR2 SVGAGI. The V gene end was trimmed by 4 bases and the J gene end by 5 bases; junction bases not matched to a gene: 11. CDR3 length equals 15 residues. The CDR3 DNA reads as TGTGCCAGCAGTTTTCTAGCGGAGGAGCCCCACGAGCAGTACTTC. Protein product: CASSFLAEEPHEQYF.

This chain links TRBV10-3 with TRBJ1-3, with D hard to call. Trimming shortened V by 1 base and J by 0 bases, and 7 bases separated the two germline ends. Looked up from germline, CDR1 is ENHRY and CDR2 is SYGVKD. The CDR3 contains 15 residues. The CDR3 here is CAISEFESSGNTIYF. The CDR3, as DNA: TGTGCCATCAGTGAGTTTGAGAGCTCTGGAAACACCATATATTTT.

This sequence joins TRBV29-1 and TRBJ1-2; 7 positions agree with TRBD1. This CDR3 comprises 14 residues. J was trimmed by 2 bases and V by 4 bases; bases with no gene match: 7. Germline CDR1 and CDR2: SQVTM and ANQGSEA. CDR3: CSVAIGQENYGYTF. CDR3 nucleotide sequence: TGCAGCGTTGCCATCGGACAGGAGAACTATGGCTACACCTTC.

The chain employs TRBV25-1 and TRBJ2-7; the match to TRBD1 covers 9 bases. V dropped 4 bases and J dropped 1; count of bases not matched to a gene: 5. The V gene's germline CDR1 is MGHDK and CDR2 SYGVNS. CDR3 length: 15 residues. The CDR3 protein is CASSAPGQGSYEQYF. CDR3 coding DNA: TGTGCCAGCAGTGCCCCGGGACAGGGTTCCTACGAGCAGTACTTC.

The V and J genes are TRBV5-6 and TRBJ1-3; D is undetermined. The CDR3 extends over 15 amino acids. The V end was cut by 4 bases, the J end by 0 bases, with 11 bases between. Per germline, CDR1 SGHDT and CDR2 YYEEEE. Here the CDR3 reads CASSDTVISGNTIYF. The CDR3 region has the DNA TGTGCCAGCAGCGATACAGTGATCTCTGGAAACACCATATATTTT. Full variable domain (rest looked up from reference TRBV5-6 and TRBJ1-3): DAGVTQSPTHLIKTRGQQVTLRCSPKSGHDTVSWYQQALGQGPQFIFQYYEEEERQRGNFPDRFSGHQFPNYSSELNVNALLLGDSALYLCASSDTVISGNTIYFGEGSWLTVV.

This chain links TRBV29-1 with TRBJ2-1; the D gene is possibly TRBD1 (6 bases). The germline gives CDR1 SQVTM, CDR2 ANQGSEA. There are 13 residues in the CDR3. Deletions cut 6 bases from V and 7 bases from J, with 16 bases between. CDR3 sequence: CSVRLFQGNEQFF. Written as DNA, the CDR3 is TGCAGCGTAAGATTATTTCAGGGGAATGAGCAGTTCTTC.

The chain's CDR3 is CASSQEWGVQFF. In DNA, the CDR3 is TGCGCCAGCAGCCAAGAGTGGGGGGTGCAGTTCTTC. The chain carries TRBV4-1 and TRBJ2-1; D may be TRBD2 (6 bases). Trimming removed 0 bases at V and 12 bases at J, with 9 bases between. The CDR3 spans 12 residues. Germline V CDR1 and CDR2: MGHRA, YSYEKL.

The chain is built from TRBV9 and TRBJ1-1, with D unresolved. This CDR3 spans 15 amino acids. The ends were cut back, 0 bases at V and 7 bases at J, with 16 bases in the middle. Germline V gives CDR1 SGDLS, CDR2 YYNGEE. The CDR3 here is CASSVDSGFGGEAFF. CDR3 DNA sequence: TGTGCCAGCAGCGTAGATAGCGGGTTCGGCGGTGAAGCTTTCTTT.

The DNA of the CDR3 is TGCAGCGTTGAATGGGGTGGGGAGATCTACAATGAGCAGTTCTTC. Translation: CSVEWGGEIYNEQFF. The rearrangement links TRBV29-1 to TRBJ2-1; D may be TRBD2 (5 bases). The CDR3 covers 15 residues. With 2 bases removed from V and 3 bases from J, the gap between germline ends came to 14 bases. CDR1 and CDR2 (germline): SQVTM, ANQGSEA.

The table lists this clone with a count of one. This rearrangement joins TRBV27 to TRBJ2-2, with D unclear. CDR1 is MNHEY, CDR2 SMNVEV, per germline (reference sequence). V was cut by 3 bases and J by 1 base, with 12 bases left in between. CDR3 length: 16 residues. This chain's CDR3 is CASSFRRDRNTGELFF. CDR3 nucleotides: TGTGCCAGCAGTTTTCGTCGAGATCGGAACACCGGGGAGCTGTTTTTT.